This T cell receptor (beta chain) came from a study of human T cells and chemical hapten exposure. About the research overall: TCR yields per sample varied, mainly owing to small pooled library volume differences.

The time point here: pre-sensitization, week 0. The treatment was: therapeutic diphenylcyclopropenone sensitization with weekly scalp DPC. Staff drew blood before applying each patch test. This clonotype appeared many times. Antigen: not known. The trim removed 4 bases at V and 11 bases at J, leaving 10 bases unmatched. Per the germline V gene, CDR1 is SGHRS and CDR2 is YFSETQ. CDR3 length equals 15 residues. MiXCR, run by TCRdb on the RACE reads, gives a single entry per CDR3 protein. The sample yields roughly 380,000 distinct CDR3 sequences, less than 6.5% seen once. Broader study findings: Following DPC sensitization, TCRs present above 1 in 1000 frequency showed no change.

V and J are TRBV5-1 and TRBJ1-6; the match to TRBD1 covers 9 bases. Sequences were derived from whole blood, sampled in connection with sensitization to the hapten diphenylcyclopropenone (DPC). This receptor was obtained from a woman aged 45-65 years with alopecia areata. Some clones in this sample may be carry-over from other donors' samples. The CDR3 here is CASSPATGGTTPLHF. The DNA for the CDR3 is TGCGCCAGCAGCCCCGCGACAGGGGGAACGACACCCCTCCACTTT.